The rows below give T cell receptor beta chains drawn from one sample of a study of OX40 agonist ivuxolimab in advanced cancers. The data were produced by immunoSEQ multiplex PCR, yet TCRdb's version contains in-frame clones alone and is incomplete. This table has some 68,000 clones, 80% to 90% appearing once. Sample: CD4+ or CD8+ T cells sorted from blood, taken in a trial of the OX40 agonist ivuxolimab. The receptor source for this set is an adult with an advanced solid tumor such as melanoma, head and neck, liver or kidney cancer. The CDR3 runs from the conserved cysteine through the conserved F or W. The D gene is left open where the match is weak. Rows may omit the clone size; those that give it use once, few, many or a size class.

>.|.|TRBJ2-3|TRBV7-9|15
CASSPARGRTDTQYF
TGTGCCAGCAGCCCCGCGCGGGGGCGGACAGATACGCAGTATTTT
>.|.|TRBJ2-7|TRBV5-1|12
CASKREGDEQYF
TGCGCCAGCAAGAGGGAGGGGGACGAGCAGTACTTC
>.|once|TRBJ2-3|TRBV9|15
CASSVAGNSADTQYF
TGTGCCAGCAGCGTAGCGGGAAATAGCGCAGATACGCAGTATTTT
>.|once|TRBJ1-1|TRBV7-9|15
CASSLLARRNTEAFF
TGTGCCAGCAGCTTATTGGCGCGGCGGAACACTGAAGCTTTCTTT
>TRBD1|.|TRBJ1-1|TRBV10-1|15
CASSERDRGNTEAFF
TGCGCCAGCAGTGAGAGGGACAGGGGGAACACTGAAGCTTTCTTT
>.|.|TRBJ2-1|TRBV9|15
CASSPGGSSYNEQFF
TGTGCCAGCAGCCCCGGGGGCAGCTCCTACAATGAGCAGTTCTTC
>.|.|TRBJ2-2|TRBV9|12
CASSVFGGELFF
TGTGCCAGCAGCGTATTCGGCGGGGAGCTGTTTTTT
>.|.|TRBJ1-1|TRBV13|11
CASSRTAEAFF
TGTGCCAGCAGCCGCACGGCTGAAGCTTTCTTT
>TRBD2|.|TRBJ2-1|TRBV7-9|15
CASSRLAGGLDEQFF
TGTGCCAGCAGTCGGTTAGCGGGAGGGCTGGATGAGCAGTTCTTC
>TRBD2|.|TRBJ2-3|TRBV5-4|14
CASSPTSGTDTQYF
TGTGCCAGCAGCCCTACTAGCGGGACGGATACGCAGTATTTT
>.|.|TRBJ2-3|TRBV28|14
CASSVARGADTQYF
TGTGCCAGCAGCGTCGCCCGAGGGGCAGATACGCAGTATTTT
>TRBD2|.|TRBJ2-3|TRBV10-2|13
CASSAGGAGTQYF
TGCGCCAGCAGTGCGGGGGGGGCCGGTACGCAGTATTTT
>.|once|TRBJ2-7|TRBV7-9|13
CASSLGGGVEQYF
TGTGCCAGCAGCCTGGGAGGAGGGGTGGAGCAGTACTTC
>TRBD2|.|TRBJ2-2|TRBV11-2|15
CASSLTGGATGELFF
TGTGCCAGCAGCCTCACGGGAGGGGCCACCGGGGAGCTGTTTTTT
>TRBD2|.|TRBJ2-1|TRBV19|15
CASAGTSGGVGRQFF
TGTGCCAGCGCCGGGACTAGCGGGGGGGTTGGGAGGCAGTTCTTC
>TRBD2|.|TRBJ2-7|TRBV7-9|14
CASSMGLLSYEQYF
TGTGCCAGCAGCATGGGACTACTTTCCTACGAGCAGTACTTC
>.|once|TRBJ2-7|TRBV2|14
CASISATGNYEQYF
TGTGCCAGCATCTCAGCGACGGGGAACTACGAGCAGTACTTC
>.|.|TRBJ1-4|TRBV28|18
CASSYKTSGQPDNEKLFF
TGTGCCAGCAGTTATAAGACGTCCGGACAACCGGATAATGAAAAACTGTTTTTT
>.|.|TRBJ2-5|TRBV11-3|14
CASSLGGDQETQYF
TGTGCCAGCAGCTTAGGAGGGGATCAAGAGACCCAGTACTTC
>TRBD1|.|TRBJ2-7|TRBV6-6|13
CASRRTGAYEQYF
TGTGCCAGCCGAAGGACAGGGGCCTACGAGCAGTACTTC
>TRBD1|.|TRBJ1-2|TRBV5-8|13
CASSPGQGYGYTF
TGTGCCAGCAGCCCGGGACAGGGGTATGGCTACACCTTC
>.|once|TRBJ2-5|TRBV29-1|14
CSVEVIPGKETQYF
TGCAGCGTTGAAGTAATACCAGGGAAAGAGACCCAGTACTTC
>TRBD2|.|TRBJ2-2|TRBV10-2|13
CASGTSGIGELFF
TGCGCCAGCGGGACTAGCGGCATCGGGGAGCTGTTTTTT
>.|.|TRBJ2-3|TRBV10-3|16
CATRDLRGEDTDTQYF
TGTGCCACCAGGGATCTCAGGGGAGAAGACACAGATACGCAGTATTTT
>.|once|TRBJ2-1|TRBV27|15
CASSRTAGPYNEQFF
TGTGCCAGCAGTCGGACTGCTGGACCCTACAATGAGCAGTTCTTC
>.|.|TRBJ1-1|TRBV28|13
CASSFPDRTEAFF
TGTGCCAGCAGTTTCCCCGACAGGACTGAAGCTTTCTTT
>.|.|TRBJ1-1|TRBV5-1|16
CASSLVARDENTEAFF
TGCGCCAGCAGCTTGGTAGCTCGGGACGAGAACACTGAAGCTTTCTTT
>.|.|TRBJ2-1|TRBV5-1|14
CASSLGTVYNEQFF
TGCGCCAGCAGCTTGGGGACAGTCTACAATGAGCAGTTCTTC
>TRBD2|.|TRBJ2-1|TRBV9|15
CASSVDGRADNEQFF
TGTGCCAGCAGCGTGGACGGGAGGGCCGACAATGAGCAGTTCTTC
>.|.|TRBJ1-1|TRBV28|13
CASSLPGTPKAFF
TGTGCCAGCAGCCTCCCCGGGACGCCGAAAGCTTTCTTT